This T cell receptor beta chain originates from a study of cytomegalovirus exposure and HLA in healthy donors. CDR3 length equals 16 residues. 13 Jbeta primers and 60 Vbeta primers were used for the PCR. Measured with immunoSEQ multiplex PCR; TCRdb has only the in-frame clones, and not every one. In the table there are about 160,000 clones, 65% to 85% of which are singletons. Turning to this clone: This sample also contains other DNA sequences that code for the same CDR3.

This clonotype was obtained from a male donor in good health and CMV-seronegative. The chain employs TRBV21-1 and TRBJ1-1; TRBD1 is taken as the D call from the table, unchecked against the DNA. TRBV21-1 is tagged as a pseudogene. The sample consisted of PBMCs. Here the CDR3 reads CASSKAPTGLNTEAFF. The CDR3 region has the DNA TGTGCCAGCAGCAAAGCCCCGACAGGTTTGAACACTGAAGCTTTCTTT.